Presented here are 24 T cell receptor beta chains from one specimen sequenced in a study of blood T cell repertoires in COVID-19. The method was immunoSEQ multiplex PCR; TCRdb's version includes in-frame clones alone and lacks a portion of them. The sample holds 52,000 or so clones, more than 75% seen once. Sequencing was performed on peripheral blood. These receptors all come from a man in his forties or fifties with active or convalescent COVID-19.

The V call is TRBV29-1, the J call TRBJ2-7; D perhaps matches TRBD1 (6 bases). The V and J ends lost 3 bases and 2 bases respectively, with 11 bases between them. From germline, CDR1 is SQVTM and CDR2 ANQGSEA. This CDR3 has 13 amino acids. The chain's CDR3 is CSVEVTGTYEQYF. CDR3 bases: TGCAGCGTTGAGGTTACAGGGACCTACGAGCAGTACTTC.

CDR3: CATRDTVTYGYTF. The CDR3 region has the DNA TGTGCCACTCGGGACACCGTTACCTATGGCTACACCTTC. The genes are TRBV19 and TRBJ1-2; D might be TRBD1 (6 bases). The V gene's germline CDR1 is LNHDA and CDR2 SQIVND (reference sequence). The V end lost 10 bases, the J end lost 4 bases, and 16 bases lay between the germline ends. CDR3 length: 13 amino acids.

The chain employs TRBV6-5 and TRBJ2-1; maybe TRBD1 (5 bases). Germline CDR1 is MNHEY and CDR2 is SVGAGI. Trimming removed 6 bases at V and 7 bases at J, with 13 bases between. The CDR3 contains 13 residues. CDR3 in amino acids: CASRRQPENEQFF. The DNA for the CDR3 is TGTGCCAGCAGACGACAGCCGGAAAATGAGCAGTTCTTC.

This clone is deemed medium-sized (0.01 to 0.1%). V usage is TRBV9 and J usage is TRBJ2-1; 7 bases are a match to TRBD2. V was clipped by 0 bases and J by 0 bases; unmatched bases: 3. Per germline, CDR1 SGDLS and CDR2 YYNGEE. CDR3 length: 16 amino acids. The CDR3 is CASSVDGGSSYNEQFF. The DNA of the CDR3 is TGTGCCAGCAGCGTAGACGGCGGGAGCTCCTACAATGAGCAGTTCTTC.

There are many counts of this clone. J is TRBJ2-7 and V is TRBV2; no clear D gene. Germline V CDR1 and CDR2: SNHLY, FYNNEI. The CDR3 covers 12 residues. The germline V and J ends were trimmed by 5 bases and 1 base, with 6 bases remaining between them. CDR3: CASSLLSYEQYF. The CDR3 coding sequence is TGTGCCAGCAGTCTTCTTTCCTACGAGCAGTACTTC.

The J gene is TRBJ2-1, the V gene TRBV4-1; TRBD2 might be the D (6 bases). This CDR3 comprises 13 residues. V dropped 4 bases and J dropped 7 bases, with 11 bases sitting between them. CDR1 and CDR2 from the germline V gene are MGHRA and YSYEKL. This CDR3 reads CASSPVEGNEQFF. CDR3 nucleotides: TGCGCCAGCAGCCCCGTGGAGGGGAATGAGCAGTTCTTC.

The CDR3 is CASSWDRDEQYF. As DNA, the CDR3 is TGTGCCAGCAGCTGGGACAGGGACGAGCAGTACTTC. The J gene is TRBJ2-7, the V gene TRBV5-6, with 9 bases fitting TRBD1. This CDR3 is built from 12 residues. Trimming took 3 bases from V and 5 from J; bases not matched to a gene: 0. From germline, CDR1 is SGHDT and CDR2 YYEEEE.

This chain links TRBV6-1 with TRBJ1-2, with a tentative D call TRBD1 (5 bases). The V end was cut by 0 bases, the J end by 5 bases, with 16 bases between. This CDR3 is 16 amino acids long. The germline V gene encodes CDR1 MNHNS and CDR2 SASEGT. This CDR3 reads CASSEALGSRGYGYTF. CDR3 nucleotide sequence: TGTGCCAGCAGTGAAGCGCTAGGTAGTAGGGGTTATGGCTACACCTTC.

The chain is built from TRBV5-5 and TRBJ2-1; D not certain. CDR3 length: 15 amino acids. From germline, CDR1 is SGHKS and CDR2 YYEKEE (reference sequence). V lost 2 bases and J 1 base, leaving 10 bases between the germline ends. Here the CDR3 DNA reads TGTGCCAGCAGCTTAATAGTCGGGTCCTACAATGAGCAGTTCTTC. Protein sequence: CASSLIVGSYNEQFF.

The chain is built from TRBV5-6 and TRBJ2-1; D may be TRBD2 (6 bases). V dropped 7 bases and J dropped 3 bases, with 14 bases sitting between them. The CDR3 contains 14 residues. From germline, CDR1 is SGHDT and CDR2 YYEEEE. CDR3 region: CASSTGARYNEQFF. The CDR3 DNA follows: TGTGCCAGCTCCACGGGAGCGCGCTACAATGAGCAGTTCTTC.

The chain has TRBV3-1 (or the pseudogene TRBV3-2) and TRBJ1-3; possible D gene TRBD1, 6 bases. Germline V gene sequence: CDR1 LGHDT, CDR2 YNNKEL (reference sequence). V lost 3 bases to trimming and J lost 0 bases, with 9 bases between them. The CDR3 extends over 15 amino acids. The CDR3 region is CASSHVGGSGNTIYF. The CDR3 coding sequence is TGTGCCAGCAGCCATGTAGGGGGCTCTGGAAACACCATATATTTT.

The V and J genes are TRBV7-2 and TRBJ2-1; 9 bases align to TRBD2. This CDR3 has 15 amino acids. Germline CDR1 and CDR2: SGHTA and FQGNSA. V trimming: 1 base; J trimming: 6 bases; junction bases outside the gene matches: 4. The chain's CDR3 is CASSLEGLATNEQFF. The CDR3 bases are TGTGCCAGCAGCTTAGAGGGACTAGCAACCAATGAGCAGTTCTTC.

This chain links TRBV7-9 with TRBJ1-5; D unclear. The V gene lost 5 bases and the J gene lost 4 bases, with 9 bases spanning the gap. Germline V lookup: CDR1 SEHNR, CDR2 FQNEAQ (reference sequence). The CDR3 sequence is 13 residues long. DNA for the CDR3: TGTGCCAGCAGCCCAGAGGCTAATCAGCCCCAGCATTTT. Encoded protein: CASSPEANQPQHF.

This chain uses TRBV4-1 with TRBJ2-3, with TRBD2 as a possible D gene (6 bases). The ends were cut back, 0 bases at V and 0 bases at J, with 7 bases in the middle. Looked up from germline, CDR1 is MGHRA and CDR2 is YSYEKL. The CDR3 has 15 residues. CDR3 nucleotides: TGCGCCAGCAGCCAAGACGGGACTAGCACAGATACGCAGTATTTT. Protein sequence: CASSQDGTSTDTQYF.

The chain employs TRBV19 and TRBJ1-5; TRBD1 is a possible D gene (6 bases). The CDR3 is 14 residues long. The germline V gene encodes CDR1 LNHDA and CDR2 SQIVND (reference sequence). The V gene lost 6 bases and the J gene lost 5 bases, with 14 bases spanning the gap. DNA of the CDR3: TGTGCCAGTAGATCCCCTGGGGGCGATCAGCCCCAGCATTTT. Encoded protein: CASRSPGGDQPQHF. The variable domain in full, with the rest retrieved from reference TRBV19 and TRBJ1-5, is DGGITQSPKYLFRKEGQNVTLSCEQNLNHDAMYWYRQDPGQGLRLIYYSQIVNDFQKGDIAEGYSVSREKKESFPLTVTSAQKNPTAFYLCASRSPGGDQPQHFGDGTRLSIL.

The CDR3 region has the DNA TGTGCCTGGAGTGTCGGGACTCCCTACGAGCAGTACTTC. Amino acid sequence: CAWSVGTPYEQYF. This chain uses TRBV30 with TRBJ2-7, with D maybe TRBD2 (6 bases). This CDR3 is built from 13 residues. V was clipped by 0 bases and J by 2 bases, with 8 bases between them. Germline V gene lookup returns CDR1 GTSNPN and CDR2 SVGIG (reference sequence).

The chain carries TRBV7-3 and TRBJ2-3; 9 bases line up with TRBD2. CDR3 length equals 19 residues. The trim removed 0 bases at V and 0 bases at J, leaving 10 bases unmatched. Germline assignment: CDR1 SGHTA and CDR2 FQGTGA. CDR3: CASSLTSGSPGWSTDTQYF. In DNA, the CDR3 is TGTGCCAGCAGCTTAACTAGCGGGAGCCCCGGTTGGAGCACAGATACGCAGTATTTT.

This clone was seen a single time. The chain employs TRBV7-6 and TRBJ2-5; possibly TRBD2 for D (5 bases). The germline V gene encodes CDR1 SGHVS and CDR2 FNYEAQ. This CDR3 is built from 14 residues. Trimming took off 4 bases at V and 5 bases at J, with 14 bases between the two ends. The CDR3 region is CASSSRGGPETQYF. DNA of the CDR3: TGTGCCAGCAGCTCCCGGGGTGGGCCGGAGACCCAGTACTTC.

The chain recombines TRBV7-2 with TRBJ1-2; D is perhaps TRBD1 (6 bases). The V gene lost 6 bases and the J gene lost 1 base, with 18 bases spanning the gap. The germline gives CDR1 SGHTA, CDR2 FQGNSA. This CDR3 has 16 amino acids. The CDR3 sequence is CASRPDSTKLNYGYTF. DNA of the CDR3: TGTGCCAGCAGGCCGGACAGCACGAAACTTAACTATGGCTACACCTTC.

The chain combines TRBV7-8 with TRBJ1-2; no clear D. Deletions cut 1 base from V and 4 bases from J, with 10 bases between. The V gene's germline CDR1 is SGHVS and CDR2 FQNEAQ. The CDR3 spans 14 residues. In DNA, the CDR3 is TGTGCCAGCAGCTTAGTGGCAGGTTCCTATGGCTACACCTTC. Translated: CASSLVAGSYGYTF. The entire variable domain, with the rest obtained from reference TRBV7-8 and TRBJ1-2, is as follows: GAGVSQSPRYKVAKRGQDVALRCDPISGHVSLFWYQQALGQGPEFLTYFQNEAQLDKSGLPSDRFFAERPEGSVSTLKIQRTQQEDSAVYLCASSLVAGSYGYTFGSGTRLTVV.

The chain uses TRBV9 and TRBJ1-6; perhaps TRBD1 as D (5 bases). There are 14 residues in the CDR3. V was shortened by 3 bases and J by 9 bases, with 13 bases between the two germline ends. Germline CDR1 reads SGDLS; CDR2 reads YYNGEE. CDR3 protein: CASSAGLSGSPLHF. The DNA of the CDR3 is TGTGCCAGCAGCGCAGGGTTATCGGGTTCACCCCTCCACTTT.

This sequence joins TRBV6-5 and TRBJ2-7; perhaps TRBD1 as D (6 bases). The CDR3 contains 13 residues. Trimming took off 6 bases at V and 4 bases at J, with 13 bases between the two ends. The germline CDR1 and CDR2 sequences are MNHEY and SVGAGI. The DNA for the CDR3 is TGTGCCAGCAGAAGGGACAAAGAATACGAGCAGTACTTC. Its translation is CASRRDKEYEQYF.

The DNA for the CDR3 is TGTGCCAGCAGTGCGTCCGCTGGGCCTAGCACAGATACGCAGTATTTT. It translates to CASSASAGPSTDTQYF. This rearrangement joins TRBV2 to TRBJ2-3, with D unclear. The ends were cut back, 4 bases at V and 0 bases at J, with 14 bases in the middle. CDR1 is SNHLY, CDR2 FYNNEI, per germline. CDR3 size: 16 residues.

This chain links TRBV7-9 with TRBJ2-1; D possibly corresponds to TRBD2 (6 bases). V dropped 2 bases and J dropped 5 bases, with 16 bases sitting between them. The CDR3 runs 16 residues. Germline V gives CDR1 SEHNR, CDR2 FQNEAQ (reference sequence). CDR3 nucleotide sequence: TGTGCCAGCAGCTTACGACGGGAGCTTTCCCACAATGAGCAGTTCTTC. Protein sequence: CASSLRRELSHNEQFF. Supplemented by reference TRBV7-9 and TRBJ2-1, the full variable domain reads DTGVSQNPRHKITKRGQNVTFRCDPISEHNRLYWYRQTLGQGPEFLTYFQNEAQLEKSRLLSDRFSAERPKGSFSTLEIQRTEQGDSAMYLCASSLRRELSHNEQFFGPGTRLTVL.